This T cell receptor (beta chain) comes out of a study of blood T cell repertoires in COVID-19. Sequencing was performed with immunoSEQ multiplex PCR; in TCRdb, only in-frame clones are kept and a portion is missing. The sample has about 100,000 clones; 70% to 90% are singletons. Looked up from germline, CDR1 is DFQATT and CDR2 is SNEGSKA (reference sequence). CDR3 size: 15 residues. Trimming shortened V by 3 bases and J by 6 bases, and 17 bases separated the two germline ends. The TCR was taken from a woman aged 80 or over with acute or convalescent COVID-19. J is TRBJ2-2 and V is TRBV20-1, with D perhaps TRBD2 (7 bases). Sequencing was carried out using peripheral blood. The CDR3 region is CSASRGALYAGELFF. As DNA, the CDR3 is TGCAGTGCTAGTCGGGGGGCGCTATACGCCGGGGAGCTGTTTTTT.